Described below is a single T cell receptor (beta chain) sequence and its context. Antigen unknown. CDR3 length: 13 amino acids. Trimming removed 7 bases from V and 3 bases from J, with 16 bases in between. Germline V gene lookup returns CDR1 SQVTM and CDR2 ANQGSEA. The source of the sample is a study of response to subunit inactivated influenza vaccine. From the RT-PCR reads, TCRdb called clonotypes with MiXCR, one entry per CDR3 protein. This sample has under 500,000 distinct CDR3 sequences, with 9.5% to 12% found just once. Findings and caveats of the study: The authors offered the suggestion that each seasonal influenza vaccination recruits few new T cells.

The V gene is TRBV29-1, the J gene TRBJ2-7; tentatively, D is TRBD2 (7 bases). Sequenced here: PBMCs from blood, sampled about 6 weeks after vaccination. This receptor was obtained from a man in his fifties who received an inactivated influenza vaccine. The CDR3 nucleotides are TGCAGCGGAGGGGGGGGGTCGGACTACGAGCAGTACTTC. Translating gives CSGGGGSDYEQYF.